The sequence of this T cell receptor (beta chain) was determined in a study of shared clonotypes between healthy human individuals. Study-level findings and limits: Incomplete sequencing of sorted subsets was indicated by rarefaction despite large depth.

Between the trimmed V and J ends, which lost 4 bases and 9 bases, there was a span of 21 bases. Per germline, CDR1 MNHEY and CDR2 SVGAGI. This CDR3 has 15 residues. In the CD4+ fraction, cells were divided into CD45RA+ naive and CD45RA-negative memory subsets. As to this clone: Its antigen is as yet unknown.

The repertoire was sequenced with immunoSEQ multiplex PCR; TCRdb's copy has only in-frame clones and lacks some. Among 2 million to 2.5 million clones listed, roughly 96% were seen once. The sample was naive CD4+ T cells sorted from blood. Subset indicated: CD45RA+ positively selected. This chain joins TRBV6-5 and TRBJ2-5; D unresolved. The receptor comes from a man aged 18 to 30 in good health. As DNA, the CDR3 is TGTGCCAGCAGTTCGTTTCGTGATGTGACCGTTCCCCAGTACTTC. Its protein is CASSSFRDVTVPQYF.